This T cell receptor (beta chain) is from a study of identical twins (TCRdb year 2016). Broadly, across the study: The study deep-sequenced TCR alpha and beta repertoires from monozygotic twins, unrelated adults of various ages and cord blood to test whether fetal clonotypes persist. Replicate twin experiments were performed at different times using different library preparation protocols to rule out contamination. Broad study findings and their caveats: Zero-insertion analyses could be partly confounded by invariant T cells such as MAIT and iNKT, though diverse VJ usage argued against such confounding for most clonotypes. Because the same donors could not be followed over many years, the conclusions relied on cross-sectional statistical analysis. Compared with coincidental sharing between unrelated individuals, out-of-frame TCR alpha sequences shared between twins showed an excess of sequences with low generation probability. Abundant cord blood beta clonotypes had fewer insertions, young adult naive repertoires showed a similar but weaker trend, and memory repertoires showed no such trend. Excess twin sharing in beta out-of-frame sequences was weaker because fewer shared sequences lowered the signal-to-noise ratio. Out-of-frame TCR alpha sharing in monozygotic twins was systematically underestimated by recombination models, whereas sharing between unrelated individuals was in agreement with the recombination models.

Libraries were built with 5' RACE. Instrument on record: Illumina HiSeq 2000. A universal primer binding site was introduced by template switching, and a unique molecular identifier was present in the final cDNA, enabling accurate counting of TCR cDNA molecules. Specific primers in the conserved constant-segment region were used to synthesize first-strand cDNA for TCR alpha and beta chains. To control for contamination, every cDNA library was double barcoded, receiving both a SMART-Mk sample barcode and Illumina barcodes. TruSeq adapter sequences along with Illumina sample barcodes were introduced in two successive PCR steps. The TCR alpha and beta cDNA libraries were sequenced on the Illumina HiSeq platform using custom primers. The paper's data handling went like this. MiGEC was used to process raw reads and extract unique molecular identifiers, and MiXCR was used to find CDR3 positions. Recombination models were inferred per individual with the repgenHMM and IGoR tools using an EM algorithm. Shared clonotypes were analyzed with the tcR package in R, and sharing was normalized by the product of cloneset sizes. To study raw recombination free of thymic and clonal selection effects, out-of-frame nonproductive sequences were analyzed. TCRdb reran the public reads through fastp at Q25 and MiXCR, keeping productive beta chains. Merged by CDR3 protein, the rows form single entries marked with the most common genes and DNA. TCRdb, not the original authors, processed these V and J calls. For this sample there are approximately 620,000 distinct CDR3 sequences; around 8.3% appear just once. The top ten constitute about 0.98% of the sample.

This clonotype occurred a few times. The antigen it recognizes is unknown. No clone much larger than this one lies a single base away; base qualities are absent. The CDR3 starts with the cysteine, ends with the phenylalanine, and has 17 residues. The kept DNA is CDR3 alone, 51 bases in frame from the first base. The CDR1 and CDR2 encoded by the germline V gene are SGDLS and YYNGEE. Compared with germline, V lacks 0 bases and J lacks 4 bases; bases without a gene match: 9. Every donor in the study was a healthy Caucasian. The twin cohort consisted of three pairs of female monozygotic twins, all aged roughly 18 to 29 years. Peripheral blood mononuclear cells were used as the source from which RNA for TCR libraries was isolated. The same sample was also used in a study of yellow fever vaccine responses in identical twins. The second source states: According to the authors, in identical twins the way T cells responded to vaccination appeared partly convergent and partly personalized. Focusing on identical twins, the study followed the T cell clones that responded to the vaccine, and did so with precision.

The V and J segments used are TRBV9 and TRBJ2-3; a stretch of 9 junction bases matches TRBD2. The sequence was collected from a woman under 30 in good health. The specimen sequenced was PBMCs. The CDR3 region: CASSVVDIAGAADTQYF. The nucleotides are TGTGCCAGCAGCGTAGTAGATATAGCGGGAGCAGCAGATACGCAGTATTTT.